This T cell receptor beta chain was identified in a study of T cells in Graves' hyperthyroidism and ophthalmopathy. RNA transcripts yielded amplified TCR beta CDR3 regions. The HTBI set primed first-round TCR CDR3 RT-PCR. TCRdb reprocessed the multiplex PCR reads with MiXCR, giving one entry per CDR3 protein. The sample includes about 420,000 distinct CDR3 sequences, less than 20% seen only once; the top ten take roughly 15%. The CDR3 has 17 residues. Germline values: CDR1 MGHRA, CDR2 YSYEKL. Trimming removed 4 bases from V and 4 bases from J; junction bases left unmatched: 10. Orbital computed tomography, thyroid ultrasound, serum thyroxine and TRAb, and clinical symptoms together informed the diagnoses.

The sequencing sample was made of blood. The rearrangement links TRBV4-1 to TRBJ2-3; TRBD2 matches 11 bases. This clonotype originated in a woman younger than 30 with Graves' hyperthyroidism. CDR3 protein: CASSPWATSGNPDTQYF. Here the CDR3 DNA reads TGCGCCAGCAGCCCCTGGGCGACTAGCGGGAACCCAGATACGCAGTATTTT.